The text below deals with one T cell receptor (beta chain). This entry comes from a study of OX40 agonist ivuxolimab in advanced cancers. CDR1 is ENHRY, CDR2 SYGVKD, per germline. The CDR3 has 15 amino acids. V gave up 0 bases and J gave up 8 bases; unmatched junction bases: 5. Clones were read by immunoSEQ multiplex PCR, and TCRdb kept only the in-frame ones, dropping some. This sample has more than 75,000 clones, with 80% to 90% found just once. The specimen was CD4+ or CD8+ T cells sorted from blood, collected in a trial of the OX40 agonist ivuxolimab. The sequence derives from an adult with an advanced solid tumor such as melanoma, head and neck, liver or kidney cancer. This chain uses TRBV10-3 with TRBJ2-1; 9 nucleotides line up with TRBD2. CDR3 coding DNA: TGTGCCATCAGTGAGTCTTTGGGGACTAGCCATGAGCAGTTCTTC. It is translated as CAISESLGTSHEQFF.